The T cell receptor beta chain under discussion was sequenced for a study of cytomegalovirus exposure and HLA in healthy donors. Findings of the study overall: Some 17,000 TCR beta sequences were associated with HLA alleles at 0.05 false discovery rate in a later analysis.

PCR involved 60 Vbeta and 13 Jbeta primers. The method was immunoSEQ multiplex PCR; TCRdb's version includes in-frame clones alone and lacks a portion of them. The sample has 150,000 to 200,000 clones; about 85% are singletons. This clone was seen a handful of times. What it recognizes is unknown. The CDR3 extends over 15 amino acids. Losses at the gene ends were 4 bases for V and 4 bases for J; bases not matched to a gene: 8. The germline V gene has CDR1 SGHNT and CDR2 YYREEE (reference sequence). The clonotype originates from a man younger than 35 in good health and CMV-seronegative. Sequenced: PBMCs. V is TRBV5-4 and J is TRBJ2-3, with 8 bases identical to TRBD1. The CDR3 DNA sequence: TGTGCCAGCAGCCCGACCGGACAGGGCGCAGATACGCAGTATTTT. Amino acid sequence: CASSPTGQGADTQYF.